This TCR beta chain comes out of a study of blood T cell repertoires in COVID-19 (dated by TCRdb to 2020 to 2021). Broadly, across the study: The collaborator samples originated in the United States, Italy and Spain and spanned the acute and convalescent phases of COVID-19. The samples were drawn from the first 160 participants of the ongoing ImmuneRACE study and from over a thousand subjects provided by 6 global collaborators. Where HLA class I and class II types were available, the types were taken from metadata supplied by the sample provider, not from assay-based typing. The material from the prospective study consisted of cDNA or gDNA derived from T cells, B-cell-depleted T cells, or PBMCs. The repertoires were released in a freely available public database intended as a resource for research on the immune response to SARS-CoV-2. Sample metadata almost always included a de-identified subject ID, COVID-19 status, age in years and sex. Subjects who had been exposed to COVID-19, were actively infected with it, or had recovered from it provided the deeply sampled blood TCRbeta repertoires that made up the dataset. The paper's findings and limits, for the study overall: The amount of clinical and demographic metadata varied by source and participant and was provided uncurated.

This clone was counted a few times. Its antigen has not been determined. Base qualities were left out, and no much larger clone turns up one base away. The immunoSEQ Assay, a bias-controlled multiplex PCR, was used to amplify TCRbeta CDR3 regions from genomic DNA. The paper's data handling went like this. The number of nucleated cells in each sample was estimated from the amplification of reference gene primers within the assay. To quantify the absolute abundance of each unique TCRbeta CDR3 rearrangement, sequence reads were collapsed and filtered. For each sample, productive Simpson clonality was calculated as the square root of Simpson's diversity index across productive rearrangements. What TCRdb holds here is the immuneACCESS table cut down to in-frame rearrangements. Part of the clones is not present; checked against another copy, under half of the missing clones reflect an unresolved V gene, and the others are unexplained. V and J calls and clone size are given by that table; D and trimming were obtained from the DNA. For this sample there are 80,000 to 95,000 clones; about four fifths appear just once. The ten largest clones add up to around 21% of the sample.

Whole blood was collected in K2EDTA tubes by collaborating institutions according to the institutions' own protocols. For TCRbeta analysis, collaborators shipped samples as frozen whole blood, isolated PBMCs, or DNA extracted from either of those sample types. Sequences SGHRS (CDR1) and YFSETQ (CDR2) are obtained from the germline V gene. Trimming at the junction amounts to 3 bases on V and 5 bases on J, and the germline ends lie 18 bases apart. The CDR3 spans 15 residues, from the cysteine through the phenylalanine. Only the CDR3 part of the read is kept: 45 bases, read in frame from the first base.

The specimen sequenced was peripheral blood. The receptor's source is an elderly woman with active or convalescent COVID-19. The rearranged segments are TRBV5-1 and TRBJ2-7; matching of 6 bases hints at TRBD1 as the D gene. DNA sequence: TGCGCCAGCAGCTCCGTCCCGGGACAAGACGACGAGCAGTACTTC. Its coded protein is CASSSVPGQDDEQYF.